The entry that follows covers one T cell receptor beta chain sequence. The data originate from a study of OX40 agonist ivuxolimab in advanced cancers. Profiling relied on immunoSEQ multiplex PCR, and the TCRdb table lists in-frame clones only, not all of them. The sample includes more than 75,000 clones, around 90% of them seen just once. The sequenced sample was CD4+ or CD8+ T cells sorted from blood, obtained in a trial of the OX40 agonist ivuxolimab. This receptor was taken from an adult with an advanced solid tumor such as melanoma, head and neck, liver or kidney cancer.

CDR3 loop: CASSVRGDPNTGELFF. CDR3 nucleotide sequence: TGTGCCAGCAGCGTAAGGGGAGATCCGAACACCGGGGAGCTGTTTTTT. V gene TRBV9 combines with J gene TRBJ2-2; D is perhaps TRBD1 or TRBD2 (5 bases each). The V gene's germline CDR1 is SGDLS and CDR2 YYNGEE. This CDR3 is built from 16 residues. With 1 base removed from V and 0 bases from J, the gap between germline ends came to 10 bases.